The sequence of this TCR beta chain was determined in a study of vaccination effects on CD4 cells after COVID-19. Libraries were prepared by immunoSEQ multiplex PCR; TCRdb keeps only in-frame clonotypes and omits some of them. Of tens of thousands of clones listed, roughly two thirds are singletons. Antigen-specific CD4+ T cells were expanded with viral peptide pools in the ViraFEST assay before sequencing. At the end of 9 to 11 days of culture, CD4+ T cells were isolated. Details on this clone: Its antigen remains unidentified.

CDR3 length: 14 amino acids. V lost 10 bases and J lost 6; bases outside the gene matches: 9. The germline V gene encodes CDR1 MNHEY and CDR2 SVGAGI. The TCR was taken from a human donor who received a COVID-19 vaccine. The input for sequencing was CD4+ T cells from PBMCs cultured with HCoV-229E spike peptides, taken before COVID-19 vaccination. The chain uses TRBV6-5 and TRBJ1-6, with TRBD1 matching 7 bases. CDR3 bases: TGTGCCACCATGACAGGGTCTCCTAATTCACCCCTCCACTTT. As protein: CATMTGSPNSPLHF.